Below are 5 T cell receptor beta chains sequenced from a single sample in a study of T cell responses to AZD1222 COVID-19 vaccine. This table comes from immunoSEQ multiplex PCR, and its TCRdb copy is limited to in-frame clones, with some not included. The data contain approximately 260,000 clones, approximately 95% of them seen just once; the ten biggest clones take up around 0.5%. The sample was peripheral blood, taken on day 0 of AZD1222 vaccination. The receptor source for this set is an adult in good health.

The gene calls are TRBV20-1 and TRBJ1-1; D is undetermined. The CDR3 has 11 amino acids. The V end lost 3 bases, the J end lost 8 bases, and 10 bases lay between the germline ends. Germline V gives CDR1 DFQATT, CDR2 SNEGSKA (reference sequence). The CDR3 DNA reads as TGCAGTGCTAGTCGGGTCCCCGAAGCTTTCTTT. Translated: CSASRVPEAFF.

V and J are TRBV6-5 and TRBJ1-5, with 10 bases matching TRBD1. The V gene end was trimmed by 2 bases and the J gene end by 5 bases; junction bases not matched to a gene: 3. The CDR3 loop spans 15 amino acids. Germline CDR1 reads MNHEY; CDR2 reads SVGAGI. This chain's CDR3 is CASSYPGQGDQPQHF. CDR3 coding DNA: TGTGCCAGCAGTTACCCCGGACAGGGGGATCAGCCCCAGCATTTT.

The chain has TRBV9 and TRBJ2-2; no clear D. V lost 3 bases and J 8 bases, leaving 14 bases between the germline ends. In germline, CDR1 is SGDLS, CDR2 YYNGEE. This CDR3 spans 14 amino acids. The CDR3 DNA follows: TGTGCCAGCAGCGCTCCCCCCAGTGGAGGGGAGCTGTTTTTT. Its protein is CASSAPPSGGELFF. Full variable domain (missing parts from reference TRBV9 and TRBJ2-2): DSGVTQTPKHLITATGQRVTLRCSPRSGDLSVYWYQQSLDQGLQFLIQYYNGEERAKGNILERFSAQQFPDLHSELNLSSLELGDSALYFCASSAPPSGGELFFGEGSRLTVL.

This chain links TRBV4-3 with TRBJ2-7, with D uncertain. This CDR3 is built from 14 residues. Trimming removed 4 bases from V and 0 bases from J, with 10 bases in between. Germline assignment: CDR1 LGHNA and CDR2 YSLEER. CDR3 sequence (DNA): TGCGCCAGCAGCCTCTGGGGTAGCTCCTACGAGCAGTACTTC. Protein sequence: CASSLWGSSYEQYF.

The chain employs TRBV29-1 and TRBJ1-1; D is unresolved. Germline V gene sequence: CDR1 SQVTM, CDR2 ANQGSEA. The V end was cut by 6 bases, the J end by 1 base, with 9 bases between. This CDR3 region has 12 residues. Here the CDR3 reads CSVNHGNTEAFF. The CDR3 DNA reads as TGCAGCGTCAATCACGGGAACACTGAAGCTTTCTTT.